This entry concerns a single T cell receptor beta chain. The antigen is not known. The time point is: pre-reinfection, 55 to 20 weeks before reinfection detection. No in vitro expansion preceded TCR sequencing of the sorted cells. At all three reinfection time points, viable CD3+ CD8+ CD45RO- cells from a couple of donors served as controls. This specimen belongs to a study of memory CD8 T cells in hepatitis C reinfection. Overall study context: HCV reinfection meant a positive HCV RNA test after two negative tests at least 60 days apart. Pre-reinfection sampling occurred 55 to 20 weeks ahead of detected reinfection.

Whole-study results and caveats: With roughly 5 donors, public clonotype conclusions could not be definitive.

Using immunoSEQ multiplex PCR, the repertoire was profiled, and TCRdb retains in-frame clones only, with some absent. Here the sample spans approximately 52,000 clones, 85% to 90% being singletons. The CDR3 is 16 residues long. Germline CDR1 and CDR2: MNHNY and SVGAGI (reference sequence). V shed 0 bases and J shed 0 bases, with 9 bases lying between them. Source material: naive CD8+ T cells sorted from blood. The V and J genes are TRBV6-6 and TRBJ2-1; D gene uncertain. The source is a man between 18 and 29 years old with hepatitis C virus infection. This chain's CDR3 is CASSYSTQSSYNEQFF. In DNA form, the CDR3 reads TGTGCCAGCAGTTACTCGACTCAAAGCTCCTACAATGAGCAGTTCTTC.